One and the same sample provided the 24 T cell receptor beta chains below, sequenced in a study of blood T cell repertoires in COVID-19. TCRdb's table, derived via immunoSEQ multiplex PCR, lists solely in-frame clones and lacks some. The sample lists hundreds of thousands of clones, 75% to 90% occurring once. The sequenced sample consisted of peripheral blood. All receptors come from a woman in her seventies with COVID-19, enrolled during active disease.

This chain joins TRBV27 and TRBJ1-2; TRBD1 aligns across 7 bases. Losses at the gene ends were 6 bases for V and 3 bases for J; bases not matched to a gene: 7. This CDR3 is 14 amino acids long. Germline V gene data show CDR1 as MNHEY and CDR2 as SMNVEV (reference sequence). The CDR3 is CASRTLTGDYGYTF. In nucleotides, the CDR3 is TGTGCCAGCAGAACTTTAACAGGGGACTATGGCTACACCTTC.

The rearrangement joins TRBV9 to TRBJ1-6; 7 bases agree with TRBD1. Germline CDR1 SGDLS, CDR2 YYNGEE. This CDR3 has 16 residues. V lost 0 bases and J lost 7; bases outside the gene matches: 7. The CDR3 loop reads CASSVVGTALNSPLHF. The CDR3 DNA reads TGTGCCAGCAGCGTAGTCGGGACAGCCCTCAATTCACCCCTCCACTTT.

This clone was observed many times. This chain uses TRBV7-9 with TRBJ2-3, with TRBD2 matching 11 bases. The CDR3 has 15 residues. The germline V gene has CDR1 SEHNR and CDR2 FQNEAQ (reference sequence). V shed 5 bases and J 4 bases; nucleotides not matched to a gene: 5. DNA for the CDR3: TGTGCCAGCAGCCACGGGACTAGCGGATCAGATACGCAGTATTTT. Translating it yields CASSHGTSGSDTQYF.

This clone showed up just a few times. This chain joins TRBV3-1 (or the pseudogene TRBV3-2) and TRBJ1-1; tentative D call: TRBD1 (6 bases). Germline lookup yields CDR1 LGHDT and CDR2 YNNKEL (reference sequence). Trimming stripped 4 bases from V and 9 bases from J, with 12 bases between. The CDR3 consists of 12 residues. The chain's CDR3 is CASSPSQGQAFF. CDR3 bases: TGTGCCAGCAGCCCATCGCAGGGGCAAGCTTTCTTT.

J is TRBJ1-6 and V is TRBV7-2; D is possibly TRBD1 (6 bases). CDR1 SGHTA and CDR2 FQGNSA come from the germline V gene. The V gene lost 3 bases and the J gene lost 8 bases, with 11 bases spanning the gap. CDR3 size: 14 residues. CDR3 loop: CASSFGQSYSPLHF. The CDR3 bases are TGTGCCAGCAGCTTCGGACAGTCGTATTCACCCCTCCACTTT.

The genes are TRBV19 and TRBJ2-7; D is ambiguous. Germline loops: CDR1 LNHDA, CDR2 SQIVND (reference sequence). This CDR3 is 14 amino acids long. V lost 3 bases and J 3 bases, leaving 12 bases between the germline ends. Here the CDR3 reads CASSIGPRNYEQYF. CDR3 coding DNA: TGTGCCAGTAGTATCGGTCCTCGAAACTACGAGCAGTACTTC.

This clone was seen only once. V and J are TRBV5-1 and TRBJ1-1; D possibly corresponds to TRBD1 (5 bases). The CDR3 loop spans 11 amino acids. Germline values: CDR1 SGHRS, CDR2 YFSETQ. V lost 1 base, J lost 10 bases, and 8 bases lay in between. The CDR3 DNA reads as TGCGCCAGCAGCTTGACAGGCAGAGCTTTCTTT. It translates to CASSLTGRAFF.

This chain links TRBV4-3 with TRBJ2-3; tentative D call: TRBD1 (5 bases). Per germline, CDR1 LGHNA and CDR2 YSLEER. V was cut by 0 bases and J by 5 bases, with 12 bases left in between. This CDR3 has 15 residues. CDR3 DNA sequence: TGCGCCAGCAGCCAAGATGGGGCTACCCAAGATACGCAGTATTTT. Amino acid sequence: CASSQDGATQDTQYF.

This sequence joins TRBV10-3 and TRBJ1-4; 7 bases agree with TRBD1. Germline-derived CDR1 and CDR2 are ENHRY and SYGVKD. V was clipped by 5 bases and J by 3 bases; unmatched bases: 6. The CDR3 is 15 residues long. The CDR3 sequence is CAISLTGAANEKLFF. CDR3 sequence (DNA): TGTGCCATCAGTCTAACAGGGGCGGCTAATGAAAAACTGTTTTTT.

The rearrangement joins TRBV18 to TRBJ1-1, with TRBD1 as a possible D gene (5 bases). V was cut by 3 bases and J by 7 bases, with 12 bases left in between. The CDR3 sequence is 13 residues long. CDR1 and CDR2 (germline): KGHSH, LQKENI. The DNA of the CDR3 is TGTGCCAGCTCACCGACAAGACAGAATGAAGCTTTCTTT. Protein sequence: CASSPTRQNEAFF. The full variable domain, rest sourced from reference TRBV18 and TRBJ1-1, is NAGVMQNPRHLVRRRGQEARLRCSPMKGHSHVYWYRQLPEEGLKFMVYLQKENIIDESGMPKERFSAEFPKEGPSILRIQQVVRGDSAAYFCASSPTRQNEAFFGQGTRLTVV.

The chain recombines TRBV7-2 with TRBJ1-1; TRBD1 aligns across 7 bases. In germline, CDR1 is SGHTA, CDR2 FQGNSA. This CDR3 contains 13 residues. J lost 9 bases, V lost 5 bases, and 9 bases had no gene match. CDR3: CASSPSTGSKAFF. CDR3 coding DNA: TGTGCCAGCAGCCCTTCGACAGGGTCCAAAGCTTTCTTT.

This chain links TRBV6-6 with TRBJ2-7; 10 positions agree with TRBD2. Germline trimming cut 5 bases from V and 4 bases from J; bases unmatched to any gene: 14. Germline loops: CDR1 MNHNY, CDR2 SVGAGI (reference sequence). The CDR3 runs to 17 residues. In DNA form, the CDR3 reads TGTGCCAGCAGTCCTGTCCCTCTAGCGGGGGCCCTATACGAGCAGTACTTC. Its protein product is CASSPVPLAGALYEQYF.

The chain uses TRBV6-5 and TRBJ2-3, with 7 bases aligning to TRBD2. CDR3 length: 15 amino acids. The V gene's germline CDR1 is MNHEY and CDR2 SVGAGI. The ends lost 6 bases at V and 2 bases at J; junction bases unmatched: 8. The CDR3 region is CASRRTSSFTDTQYF. The CDR3 region has the DNA TGTGCCAGCAGAAGGACTAGTAGTTTCACAGATACGCAGTATTTT.

This chain uses TRBV5-4 with TRBJ2-1, with a tentative D call TRBD2 (5 bases). Germline V lookup: CDR1 SGHNT, CDR2 YYREEE (reference sequence). The V end was cut by 4 bases, the J end by 8 bases, with 10 bases between. This CDR3 region has 12 residues. For the CDR3, the DNA is TGTGCCAGCAGCCCTGGAGCGGATGAGCAGTTCTTC. This translates into CASSPGADEQFF. Combining the CDR3 with reference TRBV5-4 and TRBJ2-1 gives the whole variable domain ETGVTQSPTHLIKTRGQQVTLRCSSQSGHNTVSWYQQALGQGPQFIFQYYREEENGRGNFPPRFSGLQFPNYSSELNVNALELDDSALYLCASSPGADEQFFGPGTRLTVL.

This chain connects TRBV10-1 to TRBJ1-3; tentatively, D is TRBD1 (6 bases). Per the germline V gene, CDR1 is WNHNN and CDR2 is SYGVQD (reference sequence). The CDR3 consists of 15 residues. V lost 3 bases and J 1 base, leaving 10 bases between the germline ends. CDR3: CASSETQGSGNTIYF. CDR3 bases: TGCGCCAGCAGTGAAACCCAGGGGTCTGGAAACACCATATATTTT.

This clone was detected once. V is TRBV10-3 and J is TRBJ2-3, with TRBD1 matching over 9 bases. Losses at the gene ends were 6 bases for V and 2 bases for J; bases not matched to a gene: 3. The germline gives CDR1 ENHRY, CDR2 SYGVKD. This CDR3 is built from 14 residues. The CDR3 loop is CAISRTGDTDTQYF. CDR3 sequence (DNA): TGTGCCATCAGCAGGACAGGGGACACAGATACGCAGTATTTT.

This clone was recorded only once. V usage is TRBV24-1 and J usage is TRBJ2-2, with a possible D match to TRBD1 (5 bases). V shed 3 bases and J shed 0 bases, with 10 bases lying between them. CDR3 size: 16 residues. Germline V gives CDR1 KGHDR, CDR2 SFDVKD. The CDR3 coding sequence is TGTGCCACCAGTGATCCCAGGGAAGCGAACACCGGGGAGCTGTTTTTT. It translates to CATSDPREANTGELFF.

V and J are TRBV18 and TRBJ1-2; 8 bases match TRBD1. V shed 2 bases and J 5 bases; nucleotides not matched to a gene: 16. Looked up from germline, CDR1 is KGHSH and CDR2 is LQKENI. The CDR3 consists of 18 residues. The CDR3 DNA sequence: TGTGCCAGCTCACCAGGACAGGGAAGTTTTGGGGTCCAATATGGCTACACCTTC. It codes for CASSPGQGSFGVQYGYTF.

This chain links TRBV10-3 with TRBJ1-2; TRBD1 aligns across 8 bases. The junction had 11 bases not matched to a gene; V was cut back by 5 bases and J by 6 bases. Germline V gene lookup returns CDR1 ENHRY and CDR2 SYGVKD. There are 15 residues in the CDR3. The CDR3 here is CAISSLTGGADGYTF. The CDR3 DNA is TGTGCCATCAGTTCCTTAACAGGGGGGGCGGATGGCTACACCTTC.

V gene TRBV6-5 combines with J gene TRBJ1-2; D uncertain. The V end was cut by 4 bases, the J end by 3 bases, with 6 bases between. CDR1 MNHEY and CDR2 SVGAGI come from the germline V gene. The CDR3 is 12 residues long. The CDR3 reads CASSSGDYGYTF. The CDR3 DNA sequence: TGTGCCAGCAGTTCCGGGGACTATGGCTACACCTTC.

This clone was seen a single time. The J gene is TRBJ2-7, the V gene TRBV9, with a tentative D call TRBD2 (5 bases). Germline V gene sequence: CDR1 SGDLS, CDR2 YYNGEE. The CDR3 runs 12 residues. The V end was cut by 0 bases, the J end by 5 bases, with 6 bases between. The CDR3 sequence is CASSVEEDEQYF. The CDR3 DNA sequence: TGTGCCAGCAGCGTAGAGGAGGACGAGCAGTACTTC.

The sample holds one count of this clone. The CDR3 sequence: CASSQSLSEYGYTF. CDR3 bases: TGTGCCAGCAGCCAGAGTCTATCCGAATATGGCTACACCTTC. The rearrangement joins TRBV14 to TRBJ1-2; no firm D call. V lost 3 bases and J lost 5, with 13 bases in between. This CDR3 is 14 amino acids long. Germline values: CDR1 SGHDN, CDR2 FVKESK.

V and J are TRBV5-4 and TRBJ1-2; D not certain. CDR1 and CDR2 (germline): SGHNT, YYREEE (reference sequence). This CDR3 spans 15 amino acids. V lost 0 bases to trimming and J lost 0 bases, with 9 bases between them. CDR3 bases: TGTGCCAGCAGCTTGGCCAGCGGAGCTAACTATGGCTACACCTTC. Encoded protein: CASSLASGANYGYTF.

The chain uses TRBV6-5 and TRBJ2-1, with 7 positions matching TRBD2. Trimming took 2 bases from V and 4 from J; bases not matched to a gene: 8. Germline V lookup: CDR1 MNHEY, CDR2 SVGAGI. This CDR3 has 16 amino acids. CDR3 DNA: TGTGCCAGCAGTTACCTTATGGGGGGGATTTACAATGAGCAGTTCTTC. Translating it yields CASSYLMGGIYNEQFF.